The text below deals with one T cell receptor beta chain. These data come from a study of blood T cell repertoires in COVID-19. Study details: Acute and convalescent COVID-19 specimens originated in the United States, Italy and Spain.

Trimming shortened V by 6 bases and J by 1 base, and 13 bases separated the two germline ends. The CDR3 consists of 15 residues. CDR1 is MDHEN and CDR2 is SYDVKM in the germline V gene. Per the original data handling: Reference gene primers were amplified, and this amplification served to estimate nucleated cell counts. TCRdb keeps only in-frame clones here, not all; method: immunoSEQ multiplex PCR. Clone size and V and J calls were adopted from that table, with D and trimming inferred from the DNA. The sample contains some 180,000 clones, just under 85% of which appear only once. The TCR originated in a woman older than 75 with COVID-19, enrolled during active disease. V and J are TRBV28 and TRBJ1-5, with D possibly matching TRBD1 (6 bases). The sequencing input was peripheral blood. The CDR3 nucleotides are TGTGCCAGCAGCCCTACAGGGTTGAGCAATCAGCCCCAGCATTTT. As protein: CASSPTGLSNQPQHF.